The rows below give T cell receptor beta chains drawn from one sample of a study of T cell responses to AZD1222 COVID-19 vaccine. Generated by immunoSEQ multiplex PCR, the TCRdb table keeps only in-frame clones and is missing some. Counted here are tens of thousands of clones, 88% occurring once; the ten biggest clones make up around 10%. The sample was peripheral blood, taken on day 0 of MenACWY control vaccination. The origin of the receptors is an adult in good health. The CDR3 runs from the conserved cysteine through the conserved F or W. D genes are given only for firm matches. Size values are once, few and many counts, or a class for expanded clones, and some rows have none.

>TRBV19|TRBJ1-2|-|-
TGTGCCAGTAGTATCGCCCTCGGGGGAGGCCGCTACACCTTC
CASSIALGGGRYTF
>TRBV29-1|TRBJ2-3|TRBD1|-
TGCAGCGTTGAGAGGGCAGGGGGTGGCCCAGATACGCAGTATTTT
CSVERAGGGPDTQYF
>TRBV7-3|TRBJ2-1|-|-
TGTGCCAGCAGCTTAGAACCTAGCCAGAATGAGCAGTTCTTC
CASSLEPSQNEQFF
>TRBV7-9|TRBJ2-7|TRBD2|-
TGTGCCAGCAGCTTATACCTAGCGGGGTCCTACGAGCAGTACTTC
CASSLYLAGSYEQYF
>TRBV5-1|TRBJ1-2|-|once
TGCGCCAGCAGCTTGGAAGGGAGGTATGGCTACACCTTC
CASSLEGRYGYTF
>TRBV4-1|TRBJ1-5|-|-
TGCGCCAGCAGCCAAGAAGGTTACGGAACAGCTAATCAGCCCCAGCATTTT
CASSQEGYGTANQPQHF
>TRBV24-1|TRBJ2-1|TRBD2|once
TGTGCCACCAGTGGAAACTCCGGGACTAGCGGAGAAGGTGAGCAGTTCTTC
CATSGNSGTSGEGEQFF
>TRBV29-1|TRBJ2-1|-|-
TGCAGCGTTGTCGATTTACGCCGTAACAATGAGCAGTTCTTC
CSVVDLRRNNEQFF
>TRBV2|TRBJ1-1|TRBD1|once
TGTGCACAATCGGACAGGGTGAACACTGAAGCTTTCTTT
CAQSDRVNTEAFF
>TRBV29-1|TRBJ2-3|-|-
TGCAGCGTTTCACTAGGCGGTACAGATACGCAGTATTTT
CSVSLGGTDTQYF
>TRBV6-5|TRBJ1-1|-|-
TGTGCCAGCAGTAGAGGGGTCGGGAACACTGAAGCTTTCTTT
CASSRGVGNTEAFF
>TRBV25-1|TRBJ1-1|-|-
TGTGCCAGCACACAGGGCACTGAAGCTTTCTTT
CASTQGTEAFF
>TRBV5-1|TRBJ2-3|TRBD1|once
TGCGCCAGCAGCTGGACAGGGGAAGGAGATACGCAGTATTTT
CASSWTGEGDTQYF
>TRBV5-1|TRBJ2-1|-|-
TGCGCCAGCAGGCTCCGGGACAACACCTACAATGAGCAGTTCTTC
CASRLRDNTYNEQFF
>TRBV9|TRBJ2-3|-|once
TGTGCCAGCAGCGGAACGGGGTTCACAGATACGCAGTATTTT
CASSGTGFTDTQYF
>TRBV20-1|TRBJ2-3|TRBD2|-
TGCAGTGCTAGTCCCCAGCGGGGGAACACAGATACGCAGTATTTT
CSASPQRGNTDTQYF
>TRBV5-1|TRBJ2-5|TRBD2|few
TGCGCCAGCAGCTTGGTGTCTAGCGGGAGAGAGGGAGAGACCCAGTACTTC
CASSLVSSGREGETQYF
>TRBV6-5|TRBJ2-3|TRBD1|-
TGTGCCAGCATCGGGACAGCCATAGCAGATACGCAGTATTTT
CASIGTAIADTQYF
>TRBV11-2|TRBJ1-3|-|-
TGTGCCAGCACCAAACGAGGGGGAAGGTCTGGAAACACCATATATTTT
CASTKRGGRSGNTIYF
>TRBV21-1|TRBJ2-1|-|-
TGTGCCAGCAGCAAAGGGCGGTTTGGTTCGGATGAAAATGAGCAGTTCTTC
CASSKGRFGSDENEQFF
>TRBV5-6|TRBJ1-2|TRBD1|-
TGTGCCAGCAGCCCAGACAGGGACTTTAACTATGGCTACACCTTC
CASSPDRDFNYGYTF
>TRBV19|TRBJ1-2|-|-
TGTGCCAGTAGACCCACAGGGCCGGGCGGCTACACCTTC
CASRPTGPGGYTF
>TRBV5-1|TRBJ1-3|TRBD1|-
TGCGCCAGCGCCCAGGACAGGCTCTCTGGAAACACCATATATTTT
CASAQDRLSGNTIYF
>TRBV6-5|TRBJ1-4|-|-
TGTGCCAGCCACAGGGAACGGGCCGAAAAACTGTTTTTT
CASHRERAEKLFF
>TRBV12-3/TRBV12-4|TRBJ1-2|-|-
TGTGCCAGCAGTCCGGGACCCCTCTATGGCTACACCTTC
CASSPGPLYGYTF
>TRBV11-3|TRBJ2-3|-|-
TGTGCCAGCAGCCTTGAGGGCACAGATACGCAGTATTTT
CASSLEGTDTQYF
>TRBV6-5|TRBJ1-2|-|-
TGTGCCAGCAGTTATGGAGGGAATGGCTACACCTTC
CASSYGGNGYTF
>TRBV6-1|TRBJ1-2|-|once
TGTGCCAGCAGTGAAAGGGGCAGGTACTATGGCTACACCTTC
CASSERGRYYGYTF
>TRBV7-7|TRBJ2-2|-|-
TGTGCCAGCAGCCCGTACACCGGGGAGCTGTTTTTT
CASSPYTGELFF
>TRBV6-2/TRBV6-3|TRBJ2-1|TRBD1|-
TGTGCCAGCAGTGCTCCTTCACAGGGGGCGCGAAATGAGCAGTTCTTC
CASSAPSQGARNEQFF
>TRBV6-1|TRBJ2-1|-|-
TGTGCCAGCAGTGAAGTATTTGGGGATGAGCAGTTCTTC
CASSEVFGDEQFF
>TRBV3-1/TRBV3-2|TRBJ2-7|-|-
TGTGCCAGCAGCGAGAGTTTCCACGAGCAGTACTTC
CASSESFHEQYF
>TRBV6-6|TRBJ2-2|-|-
TGTGCCAGCAGTTACTCGGCAGGAGACACCGGGGAGCTGTTTTTT
CASSYSAGDTGELFF
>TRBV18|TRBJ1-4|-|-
TGTGCCAGCTCGACGGTAGCTACCGGGAATGAAAAACTGTTTTTT
CASSTVATGNEKLFF
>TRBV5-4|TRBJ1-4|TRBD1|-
TGTGCCAGCAGCTTCAGACAGGGGGTTAATGAAAAACTGTTTTTT
CASSFRQGVNEKLFF
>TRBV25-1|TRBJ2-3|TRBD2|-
TGTGCCAGCAGTGAAGCCCCCCAGAGAGCGGGGGGGACAGATACGCAGTATTTT
CASSEAPQRAGGTDTQYF
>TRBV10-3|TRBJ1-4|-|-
TGTGCCATCAGTGAAGGGGCAGGGGTTAATGAAAAACTGTTTTTT
CAISEGAGVNEKLFF
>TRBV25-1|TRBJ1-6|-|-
TGTGCCAGCAGTAAAACAGGGAGGAATTCACCCCTCCACTTT
CASSKTGRNSPLHF
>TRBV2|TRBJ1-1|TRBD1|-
TGTGCCAGCAGTGAAGGCAGGGGGGACACTGAAGCTTTCTTT
CASSEGRGDTEAFF
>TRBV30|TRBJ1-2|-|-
TGTGCCTGGAGTCCTCTGGGGGTAGGAGGCTATGGCTACACCTTC
CAWSPLGVGGYGYTF
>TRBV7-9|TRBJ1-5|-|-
TGTGCCAGCAGCTTAGGCGCAAGCGGTCAGCCCCAGCATTTT
CASSLGASGQPQHF
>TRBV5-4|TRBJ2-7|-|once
TGTGCCAGCTCCCTACAGACAAGGGAGCAGTACTTC
CASSLQTREQYF
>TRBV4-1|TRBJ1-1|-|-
TGCGCCAGCAGCCCACCGGAGTGGTTAGGGGAAGCTTTCTTT
CASSPPEWLGEAFF
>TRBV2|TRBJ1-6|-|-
TGTGCCAGCAGTGACGGGCCTTCACCCCTCCACTTT
CASSDGPSPLHF
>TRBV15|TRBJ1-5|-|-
TGTGCCACCAGCAGAGATAAGGGGTACAATCAGCCCCAGCATTTT
CATSRDKGYNQPQHF
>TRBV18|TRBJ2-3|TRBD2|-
TGTGCCAGCTCATTCGGTAGCGGGGGCGCAGATACGCAGTATTTT
CASSFGSGGADTQYF
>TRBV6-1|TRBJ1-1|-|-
TGTGCCAGCAGTGAAAGGGGCCCTTCAACTGAAGCTTTCTTT
CASSERGPSTEAFF
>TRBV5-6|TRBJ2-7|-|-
TGTGCCAGCAGCATAAACAGAATCGAGCAGTACTTC
CASSINRIEQYF
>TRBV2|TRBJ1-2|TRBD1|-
TGTGCCAGCAGTGAAGACGGGACAGCTAACTATGGCTACACCTTC
CASSEDGTANYGYTF
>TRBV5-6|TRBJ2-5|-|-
TGTGCCAGCAGCTTGTGGACTGACCTGGAGACCCAGTACTTC
CASSLWTDLETQYF
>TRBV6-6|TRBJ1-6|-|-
TGTGCCAGCTGTTGGGGTCCCATAAATTCACCCCTCCACTTT
CASCWGPINSPLHF